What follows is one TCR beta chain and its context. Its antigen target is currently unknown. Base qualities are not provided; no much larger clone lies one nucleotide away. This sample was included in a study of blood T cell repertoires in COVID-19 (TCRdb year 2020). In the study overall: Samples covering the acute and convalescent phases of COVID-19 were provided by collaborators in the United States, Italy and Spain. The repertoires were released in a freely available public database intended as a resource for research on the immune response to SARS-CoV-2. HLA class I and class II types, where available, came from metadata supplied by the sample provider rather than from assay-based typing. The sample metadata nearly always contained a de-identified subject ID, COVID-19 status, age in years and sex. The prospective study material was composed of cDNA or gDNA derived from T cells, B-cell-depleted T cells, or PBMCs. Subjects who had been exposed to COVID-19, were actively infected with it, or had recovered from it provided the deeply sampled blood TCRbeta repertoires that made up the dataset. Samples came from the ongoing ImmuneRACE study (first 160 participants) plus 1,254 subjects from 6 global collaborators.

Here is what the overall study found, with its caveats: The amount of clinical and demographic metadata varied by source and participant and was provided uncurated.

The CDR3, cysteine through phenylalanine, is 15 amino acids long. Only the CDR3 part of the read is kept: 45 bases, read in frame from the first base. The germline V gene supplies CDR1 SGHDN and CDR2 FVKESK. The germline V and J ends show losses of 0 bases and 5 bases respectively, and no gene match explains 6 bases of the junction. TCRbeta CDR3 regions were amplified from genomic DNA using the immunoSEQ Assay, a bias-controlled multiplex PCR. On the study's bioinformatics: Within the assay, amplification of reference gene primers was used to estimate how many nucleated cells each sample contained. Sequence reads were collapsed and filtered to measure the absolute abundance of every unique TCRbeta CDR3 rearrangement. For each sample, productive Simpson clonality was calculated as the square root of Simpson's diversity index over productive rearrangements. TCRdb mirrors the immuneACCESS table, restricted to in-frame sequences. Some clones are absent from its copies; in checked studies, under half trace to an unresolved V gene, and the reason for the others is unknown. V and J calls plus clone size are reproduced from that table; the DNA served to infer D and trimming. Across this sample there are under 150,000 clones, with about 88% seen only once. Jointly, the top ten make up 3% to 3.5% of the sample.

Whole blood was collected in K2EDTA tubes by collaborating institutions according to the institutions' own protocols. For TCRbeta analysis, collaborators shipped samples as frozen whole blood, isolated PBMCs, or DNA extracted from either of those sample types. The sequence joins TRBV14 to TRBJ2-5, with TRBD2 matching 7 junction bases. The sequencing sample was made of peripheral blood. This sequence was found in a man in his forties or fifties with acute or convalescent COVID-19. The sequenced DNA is TGTGCCAGCAGCCAAGACAGACTAGCACGGGAGACCCAGTACTTC. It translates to CASSQDRLARETQYF.